The next 32 T cell receptor beta chains were all read from a single sample in a study of blood T cell repertoires in COVID-19. The data were produced by immunoSEQ multiplex PCR, yet TCRdb's version contains in-frame clones alone and is incomplete. The top ten clones hold 1.9% of a sample with about 140,000 clones, 65% to 85% of them seen once. Sequenced sample: peripheral blood. The receptor source for this set is a woman aged 55-69 years with acute or convalescent COVID-19.

J is TRBJ2-7 and V is TRBV27; D is unclear. Per germline, CDR1 MNHEY and CDR2 SMNVEV (reference sequence). The germline V and J ends were trimmed by 2 bases and 2 bases, with 10 bases remaining between them. This CDR3 comprises 14 residues. CDR3 nucleotide sequence: TGTGCCAGCAGTTTAAATGTCCCTCCCTACGAGCAGTACTTC. Its protein product is CASSLNVPPYEQYF.

The rearrangement joins TRBV12-5 to TRBJ2-5, with D tentatively TRBD2 (5 bases). Trimming shortened V by 2 bases and J by 1 base, and 8 bases separated the two germline ends. Germline assignment: CDR1 LGHNT and CDR2 FRNRAP. CDR3 length equals 14 residues. CDR3 DNA: TGTGCTAGTGGTTTGTCGGGGATCCAAGAGACCCAGTACTTC. This codes for CASGLSGIQETQYF.

The rearrangement uses TRBV28 and TRBJ2-7; D unclear. V was shortened by 4 bases and J by 2 bases, with 15 bases between the two germline ends. The germline gives CDR1 MDHEN, CDR2 SYDVKM. CDR3 length equals 15 residues. CDR3 DNA sequence: TGTGCCAGCAGTTCCCGGTGGGCCACGACCTACGAGCAGTACTTC. This codes for CASSSRWATTYEQYF.

This chain uses TRBV19 with TRBJ2-7, with a tentative D call TRBD2 (7 bases). The germline CDR1 and CDR2 sequences are LNHDA and SQIVND (reference sequence). This CDR3 is 16 amino acids long. V lost 5 bases and J lost 3, with 20 bases in between. CDR3: CASSRRGLRGNYEQYF. The CDR3 DNA reads as TGTGCCAGTAGTCGGCGGGGGCTCCGGGGCAACTACGAGCAGTACTTC.

CDR3 DNA: TGTGCCAGCAGTTCAACAAAGTACGAGCAGTACTTC. It specifies CASSSTKYEQYF. The rearrangement links TRBV27 to TRBJ2-7; no clear D. This CDR3 comprises 12 residues. V was cut by 4 bases and J by 4 bases, with 8 bases left in between. Germline-derived CDR1 and CDR2 are MNHEY and SMNVEV (reference sequence).

The sample holds a few counts of this clone. The rearrangement links TRBV5-1 to TRBJ1-4; TRBD1 is a possible D gene (6 bases). Looked up from germline, CDR1 is SGHRS and CDR2 is YFSETQ. The CDR3 is 14 amino acids. The V end lost 0 bases, the J end lost 8 bases, and 11 bases lay between the germline ends. The DNA for the CDR3 is TGCGCCAGCAGCTTGGGACAGGCAAGCGAAAAACTGTTTTTT. Its protein is CASSLGQASEKLFF.

V usage is TRBV3-1 (or the pseudogene TRBV3-2) and J usage is TRBJ1-6; D ambiguous. V lost 0 bases, J lost 7 bases, and 4 bases lay in between. CDR1 LGHDT and CDR2 YNNKEL come from the germline V gene (reference sequence). This CDR3 has 13 amino acids. CDR3 DNA: TGTGCCAGCAGCCAAGAGAGGAATTCACCCCTCCACTTT. It encodes CASSQERNSPLHF.

This clone was observed once. CDR3 nucleotides: TGTGCCAGCAGCCTTAGCGGGAGGTGGGCCAATGAGCAGTTCTTC. This codes for CASSLSGRWANEQFF. The chain is built from TRBV11-2 and TRBJ2-1; the match to TRBD2 covers 10 bases. J lost 6 bases, V lost 5 bases, and 7 bases had no gene match. The length of the CDR3 is 15 residues. Germline values: CDR1 SGHAT, CDR2 FQNNGV.

The J gene is TRBJ1-2, the V gene TRBV15, with 9 bases fitting TRBD1. This CDR3 region has 16 residues. V dropped 1 base and J dropped 9; count of bases not matched to a gene: 12. From germline, CDR1 is LNHNV and CDR2 YYDKDF (reference sequence). The CDR3: CATSRGVVGQGRRYTF. The CDR3 DNA sequence: TGTGCCACCAGCAGAGGGGTCGTGGGACAGGGTCGTCGCTACACCTTC.

This clone was seen only once. V and J are TRBV11-3 and TRBJ2-1, with D possibly TRBD2 on 5 matching bases. Trimming took 4 bases from V and 7 from J, leaving 8 bases between them. CDR3 length: 12 residues. In germline, CDR1 is SGHNT, CDR2 YENEEA. CDR3 amino acids: CASSSRTNEQFF. CDR3 nucleotides: TGTGCCAGCAGCTCGCGGACTAATGAGCAGTTCTTC.

This clone was seen a handful of times. The chain uses TRBV3-1 (or the pseudogene TRBV3-2) and TRBJ1-2; 9 nucleotides match TRBD1. Germline CDR1 LGHDT, CDR2 YNNKEL (reference sequence). Trimming took 5 bases from V and 5 from J; bases not matched to a gene: 9. The CDR3 loop spans 15 amino acids. CDR3 coding DNA: TGTGCCAGCAGCTCACCGGGACAGGGAATATATGGCTACACCTTC. Its protein product is CASSSPGQGIYGYTF.

The rearrangement links TRBV30 to TRBJ1-1, with a weak D call TRBD1 (6 bases). Germline lookup yields CDR1 GTSNPN and CDR2 SVGIG (reference sequence). V was clipped by 4 bases and J by 7 bases, with 13 bases between them. The CDR3 is 12 residues long. CDR3: CAWNTGYGEAFF. Here the CDR3 DNA reads TGTGCCTGGAACACAGGGTACGGTGAAGCTTTCTTT. The complete variable domain, with remaining parts taken from reference TRBV30 and TRBJ1-1, reads SQTIHQWPATLVQPVGSPLSLECTVEGTSNPNLYWYRQAAGRGLQLLFYSVGIGQISSEVPQNLSASRPQDRQFILSSKKLLLSDSGFYLCAWNTGYGEAFFGQGTRLTVV.

V and J are TRBV5-1 and TRBJ1-1, with 9 bases lining up with TRBD1. The V gene's germline CDR1 is SGHRS and CDR2 YFSETQ. V shed 4 bases, J shed 0 bases, and the junction held 7 bases outside the gene matches. This CDR3 spans 16 amino acids. The CDR3 reads CASSGTGFRVNTEAFF. CDR3 DNA: TGCGCCAGCAGCGGGACAGGGTTCCGTGTGAACACTGAAGCTTTCTTT.

This chain uses TRBV18 with TRBJ2-7; TRBD1 aligns across 8 bases. V was pared by 4 bases and J by 4 bases, with 9 bases of the junction left unmatched. There are 15 residues in the CDR3. Germline-derived CDR1 and CDR2 are KGHSH and LQKENI. CDR3 loop: CASSRGQGIPYEQYF. The CDR3 DNA follows: TGTGCCAGCTCACGAGGACAGGGAATCCCTTACGAGCAGTACTTC. Variable domain in full (rest from reference TRBV18 and TRBJ2-7): NAGVMQNPRHLVRRRGQEARLRCSPMKGHSHVYWYRQLPEEGLKFMVYLQKENIIDESGMPKERFSAEFPKEGPSILRIQQVVRGDSAAYFCASSRGQGIPYEQYFGPGTRLTVT.

The V call is TRBV20-1, the J call TRBJ2-5; 10 bases match TRBD2. This CDR3 has 14 residues. V gave up 3 bases and J gave up 5 bases; unmatched junction bases: 6. Germline V lookup: CDR1 DFQATT, CDR2 SNEGSKA (reference sequence). The CDR3 DNA sequence: TGCAGTGCTAGTGATAAGCGGGAGGGGGAGACCCAGTACTTC. This translates into CSASDKREGETQYF.

The DNA for the CDR3 is TGTGCCACCAGCATTCCGGGGGGCGACTATGGCTACACCTTC. Encoded protein: CATSIPGGDYGYTF. The chain is built from TRBV15 and TRBJ1-2; possibly TRBD1 for D (6 bases). CDR3 length equals 14 residues. Trimming cost V 4 bases and J 3 bases, with 12 bases left between them. Germline V gene data show CDR1 as LNHNV and CDR2 as YYDKDF (reference sequence).

The V and J genes are TRBV5-6 and TRBJ2-2, with TRBD2 identical over 8 bases. Trimming cost V 4 bases and J 6 bases; bases outside gene matches: 8. This CDR3 contains 15 residues. CDR1 SGHDT and CDR2 YYEEEE come from the germline V gene. CDR3 coding DNA: TGTGCCAGCAGCCACCAGGGACTAGGCCCCGGGGAGCTGTTTTTT. Translating gives CASSHQGLGPGELFF.

CDR3 loop: CASSLRQGLPKETQYF. In DNA, the CDR3 is TGTGCCAGCAGCCTGAGACAGGGGTTGCCGAAAGAGACCCAGTACTTC. This chain connects TRBV9 to TRBJ2-5; 8 bases are a match to TRBD1. The V gene end was trimmed by 4 bases and the J gene end by 3 bases; junction bases not matched to a gene: 11. CDR3 size: 16 residues. The germline gives CDR1 SGDLS, CDR2 YYNGEE.

The CDR3 region is CASSYLRQRSTEAFF. The CDR3 nucleotides read TGTGCCAGCAGTTATTTGAGACAGAGGAGCACTGAAGCTTTCTTT. The chain combines TRBV6-5 with TRBJ1-1; tentatively, D is TRBD1 (5 bases). Germline CDR1 reads MNHEY; CDR2 reads SVGAGI. This CDR3 spans 15 amino acids. V dropped 3 bases and J dropped 4 bases, with 15 bases sitting between them.

The chain combines TRBV5-4 with TRBJ2-5; 11 nucleotides line up with TRBD2. Germline V gives CDR1 SGHNT, CDR2 YYREEE (reference sequence). The trim removed 1 base at V and 5 bases at J, leaving 4 bases unmatched. The CDR3 is 15 residues long. CDR3 sequence reads: CASSLPTSGMETQYF. The DNA of the CDR3 is TGTGCCAGCAGCTTGCCGACTAGCGGGATGGAGACCCAGTACTTC.

This sequence joins TRBV27 and TRBJ2-7; no reliable D call. Germline values: CDR1 MNHEY, CDR2 SMNVEV (reference sequence). This CDR3 is 11 amino acids long. V lost 5 bases to trimming and J lost 6 bases, with 8 bases between them. CDR3 nucleotides: TGTGCCAGCAGTCCCCCTCCCGAGCAGTACTTC. Its protein product is CASSPPPEQYF.

This clone has only a few counts. The V and J genes are TRBV5-1 and TRBJ1-5; D is unclear. V lost 0 bases and J 4 bases, leaving 5 bases between the germline ends. In germline, CDR1 is SGHRS, CDR2 YFSETQ. The CDR3 is made up of 13 amino acids. CDR3 bases: TGCGCCAGCAGCTTGGAAGAGAATCAGCCCCAGCATTTT. Protein product: CASSLEENQPQHF.

This chain joins TRBV5-1 and TRBJ2-5; 13 bases agree with TRBD2. V gave up 2 bases and J gave up 4 bases; unmatched junction bases: 2. This CDR3 has 15 residues. Germline CDR1 is SGHRS and CDR2 is YFSETQ. CDR3 loop: CASSLLAGGVETQYF. The CDR3, as DNA: TGCGCCAGCAGCTTACTAGCGGGAGGGGTAGAGACCCAGTACTTC.

This sequence joins TRBV7-3 and TRBJ2-3; TRBD2 agrees at 7 bases. This CDR3 is built from 13 residues. The V gene end was trimmed by 4 bases and the J gene end by 5 bases; junction bases not matched to a gene: 3. Germline V gives CDR1 SGHTA, CDR2 FQGTGA. The chain's CDR3 is CASSSPSGDTQYF. The CDR3 DNA reads TGTGCCAGCAGCTCTCCTAGCGGAGATACGCAGTATTTT.

This clone was found once. V usage is TRBV10-3 and J usage is TRBJ1-3, with TRBD1 as a possible D gene (6 bases). The V end lost 8 bases, the J end lost 0 bases, and 14 bases lay between the germline ends. The CDR3 contains 15 residues. From germline, CDR1 is ENHRY and CDR2 SYGVKD. Here the CDR3 DNA reads TGTGCCATCTCCCCGGGACAACCCTCTGGAAACACCATATATTTT. It codes for CAISPGQPSGNTIYF.

This rearrangement joins TRBV7-9 to TRBJ2-3; tentatively, D is TRBD2 (5 bases). V was shortened by 5 bases and J by 7 bases, with 10 bases between the two germline ends. Per germline, CDR1 SEHNR and CDR2 FQNEAQ (reference sequence). The CDR3 sequence is 12 residues long. DNA for the CDR3: TGTGCCAGCAGCCTGAGGGCAAATACGCAGTATTTT. The encoded protein is CASSLRANTQYF.

The chain joins TRBV6-5 to TRBJ1-5, with TRBD1 matching 7 bases. V dropped 5 bases and J dropped 7; count of bases not matched to a gene: 11. CDR3 length: 15 residues. CDR1 and CDR2 from the germline V gene are MNHEY and SVGAGI. This chain's CDR3 is CASSPGQEPLQPQHF. In nucleotides, the CDR3 is TGTGCCAGCAGTCCCGGACAGGAGCCACTGCAGCCCCAGCATTTT.

The chain couples TRBV6-6 to TRBJ1-4; 7 nucleotides align to TRBD1. The CDR3 contains 16 residues. V shed 0 bases, J shed 3 bases, and the junction held 4 bases outside the gene matches. From germline, CDR1 is MNHNY and CDR2 SVGAGI (reference sequence). CDR3 loop: CASSYSRTGANEKLFF. As DNA, the CDR3 is TGTGCCAGCAGTTACTCACGGACAGGCGCTAATGAAAAACTGTTTTTT.

Only one count was recorded for this clone. The rearrangement uses TRBV10-2 and TRBJ2-4, with TRBD2 as a possible D gene (5 bases). Germline V gives CDR1 WSHSY, CDR2 SAAADI. The CDR3 has 14 amino acids. The V end lost 6 bases, the J end lost 6 bases, and 15 bases lay between the germline ends. CDR3 protein: CASRDPGNRNIQYF. CDR3 nucleotide sequence: TGCGCCAGCAGGGATCCGGGGAATAGAAACATTCAGTACTTC.

The genes are TRBV3-1 (or the pseudogene TRBV3-2) and TRBJ1-1; TRBD1 aligns across 11 bases. Trimming removed 0 bases from V and 7 bases from J; junction bases left unmatched: 7. Germline values: CDR1 LGHDT, CDR2 YNNKEL (reference sequence). The CDR3 contains 16 residues. DNA of the CDR3: TGTGCCAGCAGCCAAGATAGCGGACAGGGGGCTGTTGAAGCTTTCTTT. Amino acid sequence: CASSQDSGQGAVEAFF.

The CDR3 nucleotides are TGTGCCAGCAGTTTGGGAGGACAGGGTAGAAACGAGCAGTACTTC. Translating it yields CASSLGGQGRNEQYF. The chain is built from TRBV28 and TRBJ2-7; TRBD1 matches 8 bases. The CDR3 spans 15 residues. J was trimmed by 5 bases and V by 3 bases; bases with no gene match: 9. Germline CDR1 and CDR2: MDHEN and SYDVKM.

This clone was found a few times. CDR3 nucleotide sequence: TGTGCCAGCAGTACTCTTACCCCGGACAGGGGAGCCTACAATGAGCAGTTCTTC. Translating it yields CASSTLTPDRGAYNEQFF. J is TRBJ2-1 and V is TRBV28; 9 bases are a match to TRBD1. Losses at the gene ends were 5 bases for V and 2 bases for J; bases not matched to a gene: 13. CDR3 length equals 18 residues. Looked up from germline, CDR1 is MDHEN and CDR2 is SYDVKM. The whole variable domain, remainder taken from reference TRBV28 and TRBJ2-1, is DVKVTQSSRYLVKRTGEKVFLECVQDMDHENMFWYRQDPGLGLRLIYFSYDVKMKEKGDIPEGYSVSREKKERFSLILESASTNQTSMYLCASSTLTPDRGAYNEQFFGPGTRLTVL.